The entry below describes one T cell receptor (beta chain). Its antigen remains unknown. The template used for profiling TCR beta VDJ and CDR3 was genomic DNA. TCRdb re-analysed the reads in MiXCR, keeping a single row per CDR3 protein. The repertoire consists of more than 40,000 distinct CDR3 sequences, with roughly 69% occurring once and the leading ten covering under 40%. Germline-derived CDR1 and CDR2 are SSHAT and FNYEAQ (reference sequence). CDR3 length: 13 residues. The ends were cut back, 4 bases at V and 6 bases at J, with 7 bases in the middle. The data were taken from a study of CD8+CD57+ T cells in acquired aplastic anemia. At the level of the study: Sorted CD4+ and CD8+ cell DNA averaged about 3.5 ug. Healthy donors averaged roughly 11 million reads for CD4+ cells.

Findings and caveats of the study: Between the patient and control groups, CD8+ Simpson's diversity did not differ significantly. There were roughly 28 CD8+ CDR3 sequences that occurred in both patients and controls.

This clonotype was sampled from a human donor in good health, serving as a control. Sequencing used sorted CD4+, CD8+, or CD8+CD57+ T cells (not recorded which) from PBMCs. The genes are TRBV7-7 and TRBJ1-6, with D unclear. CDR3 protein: CASSSAPNSPLHF. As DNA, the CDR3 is TGTGCCAGCAGCTCGGCCCCTAATTCACCCCTCCACTTT.